The present TCR beta chain was sequenced within a study of shared clonotypes between healthy human individuals. Method: immunoSEQ multiplex PCR; TCRdb's copy keeps in-frame clones and lacks some. This sample yields roughly 2.1 million clones, of which just over 90% are seen a single time; 1.5% to 2% belongs to the top ten. Regarding the study as a whole: Clonotypes which were not shared had lower generation probabilities than clonotypes that all four donors shared.

The CDR3 is made up of 12 amino acids. V was pared by 6 bases and J by 1 base, with 6 bases between. The V gene's germline CDR1 is MNHEY and CDR2 SMNVEV (reference sequence). Terminally differentiated effector memory CD45RA+ cells were excluded from the naive CD8 cells, which were CD45RO-negative and positively selected for CCR7. Only one count was recorded for this clone. Its antigen is currently unknown. The TCR was taken from a man aged 18 to 29 in good health. Some clones in this sample may be carry-over from other donors' samples. Sequenced sample: naive CD8+ T cells from PBMCs. The chain recombines TRBV27 with TRBJ2-5; weak D call: TRBD1 (5 bases). CDR3 sequence: CASRGLQETQYF. CDR3 in DNA: TGTGCCAGCAGGGGGCTCCAAGAGACCCAGTACTTC.